These 21 T cell receptor beta chains originate from one sample sequenced in a study of PD-1 blockade in classical Hodgkin lymphoma. Specified time point: cycle 4 day 1 (C4D1), after 6 weeks of nivolumab. All patients experienced relapse after autologous stem cell transplantation, and brentuximab vedotin exposure was variable. Libraries were prepared by immunoSEQ multiplex PCR; TCRdb keeps only in-frame clonotypes and omits some of them. The sample includes about 32,000 clones, 81% seen only once; the top ten take approximately 18%. The sample consisted of peripheral blood mononuclear cells (PBMCs), taken before the fourth cycle of nivolumab. These receptors were obtained from a human donor with classical Hodgkin lymphoma.

J is TRBJ1-1 and V is TRBV19; maybe TRBD1 (6 bases). Germline CDR1 and CDR2: LNHDA and SQIVND (reference sequence). The CDR3 runs to 15 residues. With 6 bases removed from V and 4 bases from J, the gap between germline ends came to 18 bases. This CDR3 is CASSLQSFRGTEAFF. The DNA of the CDR3 is TGTGCCAGTAGCCTACAGTCCTTCAGGGGCACTGAAGCTTTCTTT.

The rearrangement joins TRBV28 to TRBJ2-1; D uncertain. Between the trimmed V and J ends, which lost 8 bases and 10 bases, there was a span of 21 bases. Per the germline V gene, CDR1 is MDHEN and CDR2 is SYDVKM. CDR3 size: 14 residues. The CDR3 region is CASVKETRKREQFF. DNA for the CDR3: TGTGCCAGCGTAAAGGAGACAAGAAAGAGGGAGCAGTTCTTC.

The J gene is TRBJ1-6, the V gene TRBV5-1; D uncertain. Between the trimmed V and J ends, which lost 0 bases and 6 bases, there was a span of 22 bases. CDR1 is SGHRS, CDR2 YFSETQ, per germline. This CDR3 region has 19 residues. The CDR3 region has the DNA TGCGCCAGCAGCTTGGCCCCAGCCGTCGCCGGATATGGTAATTCACCCCTCCACTTT. Translating it yields CASSLAPAVAGYGNSPLHF.

J is TRBJ1-5 and V is TRBV28; 9 bases align to TRBD1. CDR1 is MDHEN, CDR2 SYDVKM, per germline. V gave up 9 bases and J gave up 6 bases; unmatched junction bases: 12. This CDR3 spans 15 amino acids. CDR3 protein: CASRLGDRDSQPQHF. CDR3 DNA: TGTGCCAGTCGTTTAGGGGACAGGGACAGTCAGCCCCAGCATTTT.

This sequence joins TRBV19 and TRBJ1-5, with D possibly being TRBD1 (6 bases). This CDR3 spans 13 amino acids. V gave up 7 bases and J gave up 4 bases, with 11 bases separating them. Per germline, CDR1 LNHDA and CDR2 SQIVND (reference sequence). CDR3 sequence: CASNVRGNQPQHF. CDR3 nucleotides: TGTGCCAGTAATGTCAGGGGAAATCAGCCCCAGCATTTT.

The rearrangement uses TRBV30 and TRBJ1-5; D might be TRBD1 (6 bases). Trimming cost V 0 bases and J 2 bases, with 11 bases left between them. Germline loops: CDR1 GTSNPN, CDR2 SVGIG (reference sequence). The length of the CDR3 is 15 residues. CDR3 region: CAWSVEGVGNQPQHF. DNA for the CDR3: TGTGCCTGGAGTGTAGAGGGGGTTGGCAATCAGCCCCAGCATTTT.

This clone was detected only once. This chain links TRBV7-9 with TRBJ1-2, with 7 bases that match TRBD1. Germline V gene sequence: CDR1 SEHNR, CDR2 FQNEAQ (reference sequence). The trim removed 2 bases at V and 1 base at J, leaving 16 bases unmatched. The CDR3 extends over 19 amino acids. The CDR3, as DNA: TGTGCCAGCAGCTTATTTCCCTCGAGCCGGGACAGATTTAACTATGGCTACACCTTC. This translates into CASSLFPSSRDRFNYGYTF.

This chain uses TRBV21-1 with TRBJ2-1; the D call in the table, TRBD2, was not verified against the DNA. TRBV21-1 is given as a pseudogene. CDR3 size: 15 residues. The CDR3 protein is CASSPPLSSYNEQFF. In nucleotides, the CDR3 is TGTGCCAGCAGCCCCCCCCTGTCCTCCTACAATGAGCAGTTCTTC.

V and J are TRBV7-2 and TRBJ1-3; D gene unclear. Germline V gene data show CDR1 as SGHTA and CDR2 as FQGNSA. The CDR3 has 15 amino acids. Trimming took off 2 bases at V and 0 bases at J, with 8 bases between the two ends. The CDR3 DNA follows: TGTGCCAGCAGCTTAACAGAAATCTCTGGAAACACCATATATTTT. This codes for CASSLTEISGNTIYF. The variable domain in full, with the rest retrieved from reference TRBV7-2 and TRBJ1-3, is GAGVSQSPSNKVTEKGKDVELRCDPISGHTALYWYRQSLGQGLEFLIYFQGNSAPDKSGLPSDRFSAERTGGSVSTLTIQRTQQEDSAVYLCASSLTEISGNTIYFGEGSWLTVV.

The V and J genes are TRBV28 and TRBJ2-5, with 7 positions matching TRBD1. Trimming cost V 7 bases and J 7 bases; bases outside gene matches: 9. The CDR3 spans 13 residues. Germline CDR1 reads MDHEN; CDR2 reads SYDVKM. The CDR3 nucleotides are TGTGCCAGCATCCCGACAGGGTATGCGACCCAGTACTTC. Amino acid sequence: CASIPTGYATQYF. Together with reference TRBV28 and TRBJ2-5, the CDR3 gives the full variable domain: DVKVTQSSRYLVKRTGEKVFLECVQDMDHENMFWYRQDPGLGLRLIYFSYDVKMKEKGDIPEGYSVSREKKERFSLILESASTNQTSMYLCASIPTGYATQYFGPGTRLLVL.

V and J are TRBV30 and TRBJ1-1; D is possibly TRBD1 (5 bases). This CDR3 contains 14 residues. Per the germline V gene, CDR1 is GTSNPN and CDR2 is SVGIG (reference sequence). The V end lost 5 bases, the J end lost 0 bases, and 13 bases lay between the germline ends. The CDR3 sequence: CAWRTFYLNTEAFF. The DNA of the CDR3 is TGTGCCTGGCGGACATTCTACCTGAACACTGAAGCTTTCTTT.

This rearrangement joins TRBV4-1 to TRBJ1-4; no definite D call. Germline CDR1 reads MGHRA; CDR2 reads YSYEKL. This CDR3 spans 13 amino acids. V lost 5 bases and J 8 bases, leaving 12 bases between the germline ends. CDR3 amino acids: CASSKTRGEKLFF. DNA for the CDR3: TGCGCCAGCAGCAAGACTCGGGGAGAAAAACTGTTTTTT.

V usage is TRBV6-5 and J usage is TRBJ2-5, with 10 bases lining up with TRBD1. The J call may be faulty, since TRBJ2-7 better matches the DNA end. This CDR3 is 15 amino acids long. CDR1 and CDR2 from the germline V gene are MNHEY and SVGAGI. The CDR3 DNA reads as TGTGCCAGCAGTTACTACCGGGACAGGGGTTACGAGCAGTACTTC. This encodes CASSYYRDRGYEQYF.

The chain links TRBV25-1 to TRBJ1-2, with 7 bases lining up with TRBD1. J was trimmed by 4 bases and V by 3 bases; bases with no gene match: 8. The CDR3 runs 15 residues. CDR1 is MGHDK and CDR2 is SYGVNS in the germline V gene. The CDR3, as DNA: TGTGCCAGCAGTGACCCCCTACAGGGGAGCTATGGCTACACCTTC. Protein product: CASSDPLQGSYGYTF.

The genes are TRBV28 and TRBJ1-1, with 7 nucleotides matching TRBD1. Per germline, CDR1 MDHEN and CDR2 SYDVKM. The CDR3 spans 17 residues. Trimming at V came to 2 bases and at J to 0 bases, leaving 9 bases not matched to a gene. Written as DNA, the CDR3 is TGTGCCAGCAGTTTAGCAGGGGGTTCAAGGATGAACACTGAAGCTTTCTTT. The encoded protein is CASSLAGGSRMNTEAFF. The full variable domain, in which reference TRBV28 and TRBJ1-1 provide the parts outside the CDR3, is DVKVTQSSRYLVKRTGEKVFLECVQDMDHENMFWYRQDPGLGLRLIYFSYDVKMKEKGDIPEGYSVSREKKERFSLILESASTNQTSMYLCASSLAGGSRMNTEAFFGQGTRLTVV.

This rearrangement joins TRBV10-3 to TRBJ2-7, with TRBD1 matching 9 bases. V was pared by 4 bases and J by 5 bases, with 0 bases of the junction left unmatched. This CDR3 has 12 amino acids. CDR1 is ENHRY and CDR2 is SYGVKD in the germline V gene. Here the CDR3 DNA reads TGTGCCATCAGTGGGACAGGGGACGAGCAGTACTTC. This encodes CAISGTGDEQYF.

The rearrangement joins TRBV5-1 to TRBJ2-7; 14 bases agree with TRBD2. The CDR3 has 14 residues. Germline CDR1 and CDR2: SGHRS and YFSETQ. V lost 4 bases, J lost 6 bases, and 3 bases stayed unmatched. DNA of the CDR3: TGCGCCAGCAGCGGAGGACTAGCGGGAGGCGAGCAGTACTTC. Translating it yields CASSGGLAGGEQYF.

The chain links TRBV2 to TRBJ1-1, with a tentative D call TRBD1 (5 bases). The CDR3 is 12 residues long. V was trimmed by 6 bases and J by 6 bases, leaving 11 bases between them. Per germline, CDR1 SNHLY and CDR2 FYNNEI. CDR3 bases: TGTGCCAGCAGCCGACAGTATGCTGAAGCTTTCTTT. Translation gives CASSRQYAEAFF. Full variable domain (remainder filled in from reference TRBV2 and TRBJ1-1): EPEVTQTPSHQVTQMGQEVILRCVPISNHLYFYWYRQILGQKVEFLVSFYNNEISEKSEIFDDQFSVERPDGSNFTLKIRSTKLEDSAMYFCASSRQYAEAFFGQGTRLTVV.

V usage is TRBV27 and J usage is TRBJ2-5; the D gene could be TRBD1 or TRBD2 (5 bases each). CDR1 MNHEY and CDR2 SMNVEV come from the germline V gene (reference sequence). This CDR3 spans 13 amino acids. The V end lost 9 bases, the J end lost 2 bases, and 13 bases lay between the germline ends. The CDR3 is CASSQGRQETQYF. The CDR3, as DNA: TGTGCCAGTTCCCAGGGACGGCAAGAGACCCAGTACTTC.

The chain is built from TRBV10-3 and TRBJ1-2; 7 bases are a match to TRBD1. The CDR3 totals 14 residues. The junction had 4 bases not matched to a gene; V was cut back by 6 bases and J by 0 bases. CDR1 and CDR2 from the germline V gene are ENHRY and SYGVKD. CDR3 sequence reads: CAISGTAANYGYTF. In nucleotides, the CDR3 is TGTGCCATCAGCGGGACAGCAGCTAACTATGGCTACACCTTC.

The J gene is TRBJ1-1, the V gene TRBV10-3; D unresolved. The V gene's germline CDR1 is ENHRY and CDR2 SYGVKD. V was clipped by 5 bases and J by 5 bases, with 24 bases between them. The CDR3 totals 17 residues. For the CDR3, the DNA is TGTGCCATCAGTCTTAACTGGCGACGGGTTACCGGGACTGAAGCTTTCTTT. Residues: CAISLNWRRVTGTEAFF.